This T cell receptor (beta chain) was observed in a study of blood T cell repertoires in COVID-19. Study context: The samples span acute and convalescent COVID-19 from the United States, Italy and Spain. From T cells, B-cell-depleted T cells, or PBMCs came the material, which was cDNA or gDNA.

In the study's own analysis: Amplification from reference gene primers served as the basis for estimated nucleated cell counts. Clones were sequenced by immunoSEQ multiplex PCR, and TCRdb holds only the in-frame ones, with some missing. That table supplies the V and J calls and clone size; D and trimming were determined from the DNA. This repertoire shows around 41,000 clones, 83% found once; its top ten account for less than 55%. This CDR3 has 17 amino acids. From germline, CDR1 is MNHEY and CDR2 SMNVEV (reference sequence). V lost 2 bases and J lost 5; bases outside the gene matches: 13. The source of this sequence is a woman of 80 years or more with active or convalescent COVID-19. Input material: peripheral blood. This chain uses TRBV27 with TRBJ2-5, with 8 bases that match TRBD2. Here the CDR3 DNA reads TGTGCCAGCAGTTTAAAGATTCGCAGCGGGAGTTATGAGACCCAGTACTTC. It translates to CASSLKIRSGSYETQYF.